This T cell receptor (beta chain) was found in a study of T cell responses to AZD1222 COVID-19 vaccine. Study-wide context: Pooling was applied to second doses at about 4 or about 12 weeks. Study findings and constraints: Close to half of all spike-specific TCRs reportedly target regions of the variants that are unmutated. AZD1222 recipients seropositive at baseline numbered only 6 or 7. None of the repertoires were sampled until the peak T cell response had passed.

This table comes from immunoSEQ multiplex PCR, and its TCRdb copy is limited to in-frame clones, with some not included. The table lists about 110,000 clones, 75% to 90% of them singletons, with over 4% in the top ten. For this clone: Its antigen is not known.

The length of the CDR3 is 16 residues. V trimming: 0 bases; J trimming: 1 base; junction bases outside the gene matches: 2. CDR1 and CDR2 from the germline V gene are SGHDN and FVKESK. This rearrangement joins TRBV14 to TRBJ2-2; 7 bases match TRBD2. The TCR was taken from an adult in good health. The sequencing here drew on peripheral blood, taken on day 0 of AZD1222 vaccination. CDR3 loop: CASSQEAGVNTGELFF. CDR3 DNA sequence: TGTGCCAGCAGCCAAGAGGCGGGGGTGAACACCGGGGAGCTGTTTTTT.